This record concerns one TCR beta chain sequence. The antigen is not known. These data belong to a study of OX40 agonist ivuxolimab in advanced cancers. As for the study in general: Two cutaneous melanoma patients and one hepatocellular carcinoma patient, three in all, had partial responses.

Trimming cost V 3 bases and J 1 base, with 8 bases left between them. Looked up from germline, CDR1 is SGDLS and CDR2 is YYNGEE. The CDR3 spans 15 residues. The study's findings and limits: Some of the nonresponding patients also showed low levels of normalized T-cell clonal expansion.

The protocol was immunoSEQ multiplex PCR, while the TCRdb copy is restricted to in-frame clones and leaves out a portion. This table has approximately 160,000 clones, 94% appearing once. This sequence was found in an adult with an advanced solid tumor such as melanoma, head and neck, liver or kidney cancer. The specimen was CD4+ or CD8+ T cells sorted from blood, collected in a trial of the OX40 agonist ivuxolimab. The chain employs TRBV9 and TRBJ1-6; D is perhaps TRBD1 (6 bases). CDR3 bases: TGTGCCAGCAGCGCCAGGGGTTCCTATAATTCACCCCTCCACTTT. It specifies CASSARGSYNSPLHF.